The 27 T cell receptor beta chains below all came from one sample that was sequenced in a study of shared clonotypes between healthy human individuals. The data were produced by immunoSEQ multiplex PCR, yet TCRdb's version contains in-frame clones alone and is incomplete. In the table there are 950,000 to 1,100,000 clones, about 70% of which are singletons. Sequencing was carried out using memory CD4+ T cells sorted from blood. Stated subset: CD45RA-negative fraction. The source is a man younger than 35 in good health.

Details on this clone: Other DNA variants within this sample encode the same CDR3. The chain couples TRBV10-3 to TRBJ2-5; 7 nucleotides align to TRBD2. Germline-derived CDR1 and CDR2 are ENHRY and SYGVKD. V trimming: 1 base; J trimming: 1 base; junction bases outside the gene matches: 0. The CDR3 covers 14 residues. DNA of the CDR3: TGTGCCATCAGTGAGTGGGGGGGCCAAGAGACCCAGTACTTC. Amino acids: CAISEWGGQETQYF.

The chain recombines TRBV10-1 with TRBJ2-7, with a tentative D call TRBD2 (5 bases). This CDR3 spans 10 amino acids. Germline assignment: CDR1 WNHNN and CDR2 SYGVQD (reference sequence). Trimming removed 2 bases from V and 10 bases from J, with 6 bases in between. In DNA form, the CDR3 reads TGCGCCAGCAGTGAGGAGGGACAGTACTTC. It yields the protein CASSEEGQYF.

The chain joins TRBV9 to TRBJ2-6; the D is unclear. Germline assignment: CDR1 SGDLS and CDR2 YYNGEE. This CDR3 region has 17 residues. Trimming removed 3 bases from V and 1 base from J, with 14 bases in between. The CDR3 region is CASSDSRQWSGANVLTF. CDR3 coding DNA: TGTGCCAGCAGCGATTCGAGGCAGTGGTCTGGGGCCAACGTCCTGACTTTC.

This clone was seen once. V and J are TRBV7-3 and TRBJ2-5; 8 bases agree with TRBD2. With V trimmed by 4 bases and J by 3 bases, 13 bases remained unmatched. The germline CDR1 and CDR2 sequences are SGHTA and FQGTGA. CDR3 length equals 17 residues. The CDR3 sequence: CASSSLGGGGPEETQYF. The CDR3 DNA sequence: TGTGCCAGCAGCTCCCTTGGGGGCGGGGGGCCGGAAGAGACCCAGTACTTC.

The V gene is TRBV5-1, the J gene TRBJ1-4; 12 bases are shared with TRBD1. The CDR3 runs to 18 residues. CDR1 is SGHRS and CDR2 is YFSETQ in the germline V gene. Germline trimming cut 7 bases from V and 4 bases from J; bases unmatched to any gene: 14. CDR3 in amino acids: CASQQKGQGAFSNEKLFF. The CDR3 DNA is TGCGCCAGCCAGCAGAAGGGACAGGGGGCCTTTAGTAATGAAAAACTGTTTTTT. The full variable domain, with the rest looked up from reference TRBV5-1 and TRBJ1-4, is KAGVTQTPRYLIKTRGQQVTLSCSPISGHRSVSWYQQTPGQGLQFLFEYFSETQRNKGNFPGRFSGRQFSNSRSEMNVSTLELGDSALYLCASQQKGQGAFSNEKLFFGSGTQLSVL.

In the case of this clone: It may be a read error: a sequence one base away is much more abundant. This rearrangement joins TRBV13 to TRBJ1-2, with D perhaps TRBD1 (5 bases). CDR3 length equals 14 residues. The germline V gene has CDR1 PRHDT and CDR2 FYEKMQ (reference sequence). V dropped 0 bases and J dropped 2 bases, with 7 bases sitting between them. CDR3 in DNA: TGTGCCAGCAGCTTAGGAGAGGGGAACTATGGCTACACCTTC. Translating it yields CASSLGEGNYGYTF. Complete variable domain (other parts from reference TRBV13 and TRBJ1-2): AAGVIQSPRHLIKEKRETATLKCYPIPRHDTVYWYQQGPGQDPQFLISFYEKMQSDKGSIPDRFSAQQFSDYHSELNMSSLELGDSALYFCASSLGEGNYGYTFGSGTRLTVV.

A few counts support this clone. The V gene is TRBV30, the J gene TRBJ1-1; D gene ambiguous. Germline V gives CDR1 GTSNPN, CDR2 SVGIG (reference sequence). The CDR3 contains 16 residues. V was trimmed by 2 bases and J by 1 base, leaving 17 bases between them. The CDR3 here is CAWSLQLGLSNTEAFF. CDR3 nucleotides: TGTGCCTGGAGTCTTCAATTAGGACTGTCGAACACTGAAGCTTTCTTT.

This chain connects TRBV29-1 to TRBJ2-2, with a possible D match to TRBD1 (6 bases). The CDR3 spans 13 residues. V lost 4 bases and J lost 7, with 13 bases in between. CDR1 and CDR2 from the germline V gene are SQVTM and ANQGSEA. Written as DNA, the CDR3 is TGCAGCGTTGTGAAAACAGGGCTCGGGGAGCTGTTTTTT. This sequence encodes CSVVKTGLGELFF.

The rearrangement joins TRBV30 to TRBJ2-3; TRBD2 agrees at 7 bases. Germline lookup yields CDR1 GTSNPN and CDR2 SVGIG (reference sequence). The CDR3 spans 16 residues. The V gene end was trimmed by 0 bases and the J gene end by 0 bases; junction bases not matched to a gene: 6. Here the CDR3 DNA reads TGTGCCTGGAGTGTACCGAGGGACTATAGCACAGATACGCAGTATTTT. Its translation is CAWSVPRDYSTDTQYF.

This clone was detected a few times. The genes are TRBV19 and TRBJ2-1, with 10 nucleotides matching TRBD1. Unmatched junction bases numbered 17, after V lost 6 bases and J lost 9 bases. The CDR3 loop spans 17 amino acids. Germline loops: CDR1 LNHDA, CDR2 SQIVND (reference sequence). The CDR3 loop is CASSPIGPTGGTGEQFF. The CDR3, as DNA: TGTGCCAGTAGCCCAATTGGGCCGACAGGGGGCACGGGTGAGCAGTTCTTC.

The chain employs TRBV5-4 and TRBJ1-2; D uncertain. Germline values: CDR1 SGHNT, CDR2 YYREEE (reference sequence). Trimming removed 2 bases at V and 11 bases at J, with 10 bases between. The CDR3 length is 11 residues. CDR3 in amino acids: CASSFNRVYTF. CDR3 nucleotide sequence: TGTGCCAGCAGCTTCAATAGGGTATACACCTTC.

The gene calls are TRBV6-1 and TRBJ2-7; D is unresolved. This CDR3 contains 13 residues. Trimming left V 0 bases short and J 4 bases short, with 7 bases between. Per the germline V gene, CDR1 is MNHNS and CDR2 is SASEGT. Here the CDR3 reads CASSEAWVYEQYF. The CDR3 coding sequence is TGTGCCAGCAGTGAAGCTTGGGTTTACGAGCAGTACTTC.

Comments on this clone: This specimen includes other DNA sequences encoding the same CDR3. V is TRBV7-8 and J is TRBJ2-3; TRBD2 is a possible D gene (6 bases). The V end was cut by 5 bases, the J end by 0 bases, with 12 bases between. CDR1 is SGHVS, CDR2 FQNEAQ, per germline. The CDR3 contains 15 residues. In nucleotides, the CDR3 is TGTGCCAGCAGCCTGGGACTTTTCAGCACAGATACGCAGTATTTT. Encoded protein: CASSLGLFSTDTQYF.

CDR3 sequence (DNA): TGTGCCAGCAGCCGGGACAGTCAAACCGGGGAGCTGTTTTTT. As protein: CASSRDSQTGELFF. This chain uses TRBV5-4 with TRBJ2-2, with 7 bases fitting TRBD1. CDR3 length: 14 residues. Trimming took 4 bases from V and 5 from J; bases not matched to a gene: 5. Germline assignment: CDR1 SGHNT and CDR2 YYREEE (reference sequence).

CDR3 region: CASRDRVGQPQHF. The CDR3 nucleotides are TGTGCCAGCAGAGACAGGGTCGGTCAGCCCCAGCATTTT. This sequence joins TRBV6-1 and TRBJ1-5; 7 bases align to TRBD1. Germline CDR1 reads MNHNS; CDR2 reads SASEGT. The CDR3 totals 13 residues. V was pared by 6 bases and J by 6 bases, with 5 bases of the junction left unmatched.

This chain joins TRBV19 and TRBJ2-7; TRBD1 matches 9 bases. This CDR3 contains 14 residues. Germline V gene data show CDR1 as LNHDA and CDR2 as SQIVND (reference sequence). Trimming at V came to 5 bases and at J to 3 bases, leaving 5 bases not matched to a gene. The CDR3 region is CASSWGQGSYEQYF. CDR3 nucleotide sequence: TGTGCCAGTAGTTGGGGACAGGGAAGCTACGAGCAGTACTTC. Supplemented by reference TRBV19 and TRBJ2-7, the full variable domain reads DGGITQSPKYLFRKEGQNVTLSCEQNLNHDAMYWYRQDPGQGLRLIYYSQIVNDFQKGDIAEGYSVSREKKESFPLTVTSAQKNPTAFYLCASSWGQGSYEQYFGPGTRLTVT.

This chain connects TRBV9 to TRBJ2-6; TRBD1 matches 8 bases. The ends lost 4 bases at V and 2 bases at J; junction bases unmatched: 8. CDR3 size: 17 residues. Germline V gene sequence: CDR1 SGDLS, CDR2 YYNGEE. In DNA form, the CDR3 reads TGTGCCAGCAGCTTGACAGGGGTTCCCCCTGGGGCCAACGTCCTGACTTTC. It specifies CASSLTGVPPGANVLTF.

The rearrangement uses TRBV6-6 and TRBJ1-1; no reliable D call. Trimming removed 4 bases from V and 6 bases from J, with 15 bases in between. The CDR3 is made up of 14 amino acids. CDR1 is MNHNY, CDR2 SVGAGI, per germline (reference sequence). DNA of the CDR3: TGTGCCAGCAGTTCAACCTTAGCTGGCGCTGAAGCTTTCTTT. The encoded protein is CASSSTLAGAEAFF.

The chain combines TRBV29-1 with TRBJ1-4; D uncertain. Germline-derived CDR1 and CDR2 are SQVTM and ANQGSEA. There are 9 residues in the CDR3. V lost 4 bases and J 14 bases, leaving 8 bases between the germline ends. The DNA of the CDR3 is TGCAGCGTTGGTCCTCCCCTGTTTTTT. Translated: CSVGPPLFF.

This clone has just one count. The genes are TRBV15 and TRBJ2-7; the D is unclear. This CDR3 is 13 amino acids long. Germline loops: CDR1 LNHNV, CDR2 YYDKDF (reference sequence). Trimming took off 0 bases at V and 3 bases at J, with 6 bases between the two ends. CDR3 loop: CATSRDKIYEQYF. Here the CDR3 DNA reads TGTGCCACCAGCAGAGATAAGATCTACGAGCAGTACTTC.

This clone was counted once. The J gene is TRBJ2-1, the V gene TRBV10-1; 7 bases are shared with TRBD1. This CDR3 region has 16 residues. The junction had 8 bases not matched to a gene; V was cut back by 2 bases and J by 4 bases. CDR1 and CDR2 (germline): WNHNN, SYGVQD (reference sequence). CDR3 residues: CASSEGTATLYNEQFF. CDR3 in DNA: TGCGCCAGCAGTGAGGGGACAGCTACTCTGTACAATGAGCAGTTCTTC.

The chain uses TRBV11-2 and TRBJ2-7, with 7 bases lining up with TRBD1. Trimming at V came to 0 bases and at J to 3 bases, leaving 5 bases not matched to a gene. This CDR3 contains 15 residues. Germline V gene lookup returns CDR1 SGHAT and CDR2 FQNNGV. CDR3 nucleotide sequence: TGTGCCAGCAGCTTAGATCTCGACAGGGTCTACGAGCAGTACTTC. As protein: CASSLDLDRVYEQYF. The whole variable domain, filled in from reference TRBV11-2 and TRBJ2-7, reads EAGVAQSPRYKIIEKRQSVAFWCNPISGHATLYWYQQILGQGPKLLIQFQNNGVVDDSQLPKDRFSAERLKGVDSTLKIQPAKLEDSAVYLCASSLDLDRVYEQYFGPGTRLTVT.

This chain links TRBV2 with TRBJ2-3, with 8 positions matching TRBD2. Germline lookup yields CDR1 SNHLY and CDR2 FYNNEI. J was trimmed by 2 bases and V by 2 bases; bases with no gene match: 6. The CDR3 runs to 16 residues. CDR3 amino acids: CASSEWGGGSTDTQYF. For the CDR3, the DNA is TGTGCCAGCAGTGAATGGGGCGGGGGGTCCACAGATACGCAGTATTTT.

This clone was seen a handful of times. The V and J genes are TRBV9 and TRBJ2-3; TRBD1 is a possible D gene (6 bases). Looked up from germline, CDR1 is SGDLS and CDR2 is YYNGEE. Trimming removed 3 bases from V and 2 bases from J, with 13 bases in between. CDR3 size: 15 residues. The CDR3 region has the DNA TGTGCCAGCAGCGGACCGGGACAAATCACAGATACGCAGTATTTT. Translation: CASSGPGQITDTQYF. Variable domain in full (rest from reference TRBV9 and TRBJ2-3): DSGVTQTPKHLITATGQRVTLRCSPRSGDLSVYWYQQSLDQGLQFLIQYYNGEERAKGNILERFSAQQFPDLHSELNLSSLELGDSALYFCASSGPGQITDTQYFGPGTRLTVL.

This clone occurred a few times. The V gene is TRBV7-9, the J gene TRBJ2-5; TRBD2 aligns across 8 bases. Germline V gives CDR1 SEHNR, CDR2 FQNEAQ (reference sequence). The CDR3 runs to 16 residues. Unmatched junction bases numbered 9, after V lost 5 bases and J lost 1 base. The CDR3 DNA reads as TGTGCCAGCAGCGACCTACCCGGACTAGCCCAAGAGACCCAGTACTTC. Protein: CASSDLPGLAQETQYF. Full variable domain (rest looked up from reference TRBV7-9 and TRBJ2-5): DTGVSQNPRHKITKRGQNVTFRCDPISEHNRLYWYRQTLGQGPEFLTYFQNEAQLEKSRLLSDRFSAERPKGSFSTLEIQRTEQGDSAMYLCASSDLPGLAQETQYFGPGTRLLVL.

This chain links TRBV21-1 with TRBJ2-2; the D call of TRBD1 is as the table states it, not checked on the DNA. TRBV21-1 is labeled a pseudogene. This CDR3 is built from 18 residues. The CDR3 spells CARGPGQGIPTNTGELFF. The CDR3 DNA sequence: TGTGCCAGGGGACCGGGACAGGGGATTCCGACGAACACCGGGGAGCTGTTTTTT.

The genes are TRBV19 and TRBJ2-7; tentative D call: TRBD2 (6 bases). This CDR3 has 13 amino acids. Germline V gene sequence: CDR1 LNHDA, CDR2 SQIVND (reference sequence). V was shortened by 3 bases and J by 3 bases, with 9 bases between the two germline ends. CDR3 region: CASSIVGGYEQYF. CDR3 in DNA: TGTGCCAGTAGTATCGTGGGGGGCTACGAGCAGTACTTC.